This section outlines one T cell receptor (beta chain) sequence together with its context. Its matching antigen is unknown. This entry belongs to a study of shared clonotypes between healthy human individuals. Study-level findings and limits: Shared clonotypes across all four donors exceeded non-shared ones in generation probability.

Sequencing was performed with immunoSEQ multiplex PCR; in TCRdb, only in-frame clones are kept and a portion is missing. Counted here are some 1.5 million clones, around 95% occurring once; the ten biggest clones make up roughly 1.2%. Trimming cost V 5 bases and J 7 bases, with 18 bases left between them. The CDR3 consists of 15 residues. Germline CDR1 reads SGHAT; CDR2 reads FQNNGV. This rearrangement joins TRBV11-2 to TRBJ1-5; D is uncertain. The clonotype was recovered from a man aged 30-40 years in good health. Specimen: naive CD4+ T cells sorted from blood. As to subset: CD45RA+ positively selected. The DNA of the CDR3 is TGTGCCAGCAGCCCCACGGGCAGCGGCGGGCAGCCCCAGCATTTT. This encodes CASSPTGSGGQPQHF.